This T cell receptor beta chain came from a study of CD8+ T cells in alopecia areata. About the research overall: By percentage of affected scalp area, the severity of treated patients was scored.

This CDR3 has 17 residues. The germline CDR1 and CDR2 sequences are SGHNT and YYREEE (reference sequence). The V and J ends lost 4 bases and 2 bases, in that order; junction bases with no gene match: 5. Indicated treatment: oral pan-JAK inhibitor, 5-10 mg twice daily. cDNA prepared by RNA extraction and subsequent reverse transcription served as the template for sequencing. Assay: immunoSEQ multiplex PCR; the TCRdb copy retains only in-frame clones and omits some. Among 250,000 to 300,000 clones listed, roughly 60% were seen once. The material was CD4+ T cells sorted from blood, obtained at week 24, from a patient treated with tofacitinib. The source of this sequence is a human donor with alopecia areata. V and J are TRBV5-4 and TRBJ2-3, with 15 nucleotides matching TRBD2. CDR3 protein: CASSKGLAGGITDTQYF. CDR3 coding DNA: TGTGCCAGCAGCAAGGGACTAGCGGGGGGAATCACAGATACGCAGTATTTT. The whole variable domain, remainder taken from reference TRBV5-4 and TRBJ2-3, is ETGVTQSPTHLIKTRGQQVTLRCSSQSGHNTVSWYQQALGQGPQFIFQYYREEENGRGNFPPRFSGLQFPNYSSELNVNALELDDSALYLCASSKGLAGGITDTQYFGPGTRLTVL.